What follows are 24 T cell receptor beta chains derived from one specimen sequenced in a study of type 1 and type 2 diabetes patients. Amplification started from genomic DNA. Amplification of the beta chain CDR3 used 30 forward and 13 reverse multiplex primers. Each CDR3 protein gets one entry after TCRdb re-called the multiplex PCR reads with MiXCR. The sample shows 250,000 or so distinct CDR3 sequences, around 47% of them seen only once. Sequencing input: peripheral blood mononuclear cells (PBMCs). These receptors originate from a man aged 18 to 30 with type 2 diabetes.

This chain joins TRBV4-3 and TRBJ2-7; TRBD1 agrees at 11 bases. The germline V gene has CDR1 LGHNA and CDR2 YSLEER. With 3 bases clipped from V and 2 bases from J, the junction kept 18 bases outside the gene matches. CDR3 size: 20 residues. The CDR3: CASSQGVGGQGGRLTYEQYF. In nucleotides, the CDR3 is TGCGCCAGCAGCCAGGGAGTGGGGGGACAGGGGGGCCGTTTAACCTACGAGCAGTACTTC.

The table lists this clonotype with many counts. The chain couples TRBV10-3 to TRBJ2-7; the D call may be TRBD1 or TRBD2 (5 bases each). The CDR3 is made up of 13 amino acids. Germline values: CDR1 ENHRY, CDR2 SYGVKD. V gave up 10 bases and J gave up 7 bases, with 20 bases separating them. CDR3 loop: CATSRDGGGEQYF. As DNA, the CDR3 is TGTGCCACATCTAGGGATGGGGGTGGTGAGCAGTACTTC.

This clonotype has a single count. The genes are TRBV10-3 and TRBJ2-5, with D possibly matching TRBD1 (5 bases). TRBJ2-1 matches the DNA end more closely, so the J call is doubtful. The germline CDR1 and CDR2 sequences are ENHRY and SYGVKD. The CDR3 covers 12 residues. Written as DNA, the CDR3 is TGTGCCATCAGTGCAGGGTTGAATGAGCAGTTCTTC. Translating gives CAISAGLNEQFF.

V gene TRBV10-3 combines with J gene TRBJ2-1; TRBD2 might be the D (5 bases). From germline, CDR1 is ENHRY and CDR2 SYGVKD. The CDR3 runs to 13 residues. Trimming pared 10 bases from V and 0 bases from J, leaving 10 bases between. The chain's CDR3 is CATSLSSYNEQFF. As DNA, the CDR3 is TGTGCCACTAGCCTAAGCTCCTACAATGAGCAGTTCTTC.

Only a few counts were recorded for this clonotype. The chain recombines TRBV5-1 with TRBJ1-1; D gene uncertain. There are 14 residues in the CDR3. Germline values: CDR1 SGHRS, CDR2 YFSETQ. Deletions cut 5 bases from V and 1 base from J, with 12 bases between. This chain's CDR3 is CASSLSAANTEAFF. For the CDR3, the DNA is TGCGCCAGCAGTCTATCGGCAGCGAACACTGAAGCTTTCTTT.

This clonotype was found a few times. The chain recombines TRBV7-2 with TRBJ2-2; 9 bases agree with TRBD2. CDR3 length: 14 residues. Germline trimming cut 6 bases from V and 4 bases from J; bases unmatched to any gene: 3. Germline-derived CDR1 and CDR2 are SGHTA and FQGNSA. The CDR3 sequence is CASSQGLATGELFF. The DNA for the CDR3 is TGTGCCAGCAGTCAGGGACTAGCCACCGGGGAGCTGTTTTTT.

This chain uses TRBV2 with TRBJ2-7; the match to TRBD1 covers 9 bases. This CDR3 spans 13 amino acids. The germline V gene has CDR1 SNHLY and CDR2 FYNNEI. The ends lost 6 bases at V and 5 bases at J; junction bases unmatched: 5. CDR3 in amino acids: CASRRGDRDEQYF. In DNA form, the CDR3 reads TGTGCCAGCAGAAGGGGGGACAGGGACGAGCAGTACTTC. The full variable domain, completed using reference TRBV2 and TRBJ2-7, is EPEVTQTPSHQVTQMGQEVILRCVPISNHLYFYWYRQILGQKVEFLVSFYNNEISEKSEIFDDQFSVERPDGSNFTLKIRSTKLEDSAMYFCASRRGDRDEQYFGPGTRLTVT.

This chain uses TRBV6-5 with TRBJ2-7; no firm D call. CDR3 length: 14 residues. Germline assignment: CDR1 MNHEY and CDR2 SVGAGI. The V and J ends lost 5 bases and 0 bases respectively, with 11 bases between them. This CDR3 reads CASSPQVDSYEQYF. The CDR3 nucleotides read TGTGCCAGCAGTCCCCAGGTGGACTCCTACGAGCAGTACTTC.

There are a few counts of this clonotype. The chain combines TRBV19 with TRBJ2-7; either TRBD1 or TRBD2 may fit D (5 bases each). Germline CDR1 is LNHDA and CDR2 is SQIVND (reference sequence). This CDR3 region has 15 residues. Trimming cost V 7 bases and J 0 bases, with 16 bases left between them. The chain's CDR3 is CASTLGKGSSYEQYF. In DNA, the CDR3 is TGTGCCAGTACCCTGGGGAAGGGGAGCTCCTACGAGCAGTACTTC.

This clonotype was picked up many times. The rearrangement links TRBV7-3 to TRBJ2-5, with D perhaps matching TRBD1 or TRBD2 (5 bases each). Looked up from germline, CDR1 is SGHTA and CDR2 is FQGTGA. This CDR3 spans 15 amino acids. V was pared by 1 base and J by 2 bases, with 11 bases between. The CDR3 protein is CASSLRDGPQETQYF. Here the CDR3 DNA reads TGTGCCAGCAGCTTAAGGGACGGACCGCAAGAGACCCAGTACTTC.

This chain uses TRBV12-5 with TRBJ2-7; 8 nucleotides align to TRBD2. The better agreement between TRBJ2-1 and the DNA end casts doubt on the J call. The CDR3 is 15 amino acids. Germline V CDR1 and CDR2: LGHNT, FRNRAP. This CDR3 is CASGPGTRAPIEQFF. The DNA for the CDR3 is TGTGCTAGTGGCCCCGGGACTAGGGCCCCCATTGAGCAGTTCTTC.

This chain joins TRBV15 and TRBJ1-4, with D unclear. V gave up 0 bases and J gave up 8 bases, with 4 bases separating them. Germline CDR1 and CDR2: LNHNV and YYDKDF (reference sequence). This CDR3 is 12 amino acids long. CDR3 coding DNA: TGTGCCACCAGCAGAGAAGAGGAAAAACTGTTTTTT. Its protein product is CATSREEEKLFF.

The J gene is TRBJ2-5, the V gene TRBV7-8, with TRBD2 as a possible D gene (6 bases). Germline CDR1 SGHVS, CDR2 FQNEAQ. Trimming removed 2 bases from V and 5 bases from J, with 12 bases in between. The CDR3 is made up of 14 amino acids. In DNA, the CDR3 is TGTGCCAGCAGCTTAATGGGGGGTTGGGAGACCCAGTACTTC. It yields the protein CASSLMGGWETQYF.

This clonotype has more than one count but fewer than ten. The chain combines TRBV18 with TRBJ2-5; a weak D match, TRBD1 (5 bases). V lost 3 bases to trimming and J lost 2 bases, with 10 bases between them. Germline CDR1 is KGHSH and CDR2 is LQKENI. The CDR3 spans 14 residues. CDR3 residues: CASSPSAGQETQYF. For the CDR3, the DNA is TGTGCCAGCTCACCGTCGGCAGGGCAAGAGACCCAGTACTTC.

The rearrangement links TRBV6-1 to TRBJ2-5, with TRBD1 identical over 7 bases. V lost 9 bases to trimming and J lost 0 bases; unmatched junction nucleotides: 1. From germline, CDR1 is MNHNS and CDR2 SASEGT. The CDR3 is made up of 12 amino acids. The CDR3 DNA follows: TGTGCCAGTGACAGGGACCAAGAGACCCAGTACTTC. This sequence encodes CASDRDQETQYF.

On this clonotype: Being one base from a much bigger clone, this may be a read error. The chain carries TRBV7-3 and TRBJ1-1; D unresolved. There are 13 residues in the CDR3. Germline loops: CDR1 SGHTA, CDR2 FQGTGA. Written as DNA, the CDR3 is TGTGCCAGCAACTTAAGGGTAAACACTGAAGCTTTCTTT. This codes for CASNLRVNTEAFF. The full variable domain, its missing parts supplied by reference TRBV7-3 and TRBJ1-1, is GAGVSQTPSNKVTEKGKYVELRCDPISGHTALYWYRQSLGQGPEFLIYFQGTGAADDSGLPNDRFFAVRPEGSVSTLKIQRTERGDSAVYLCASNLRVNTEAFFGQGTRLTVV.

This CDR3 is CASSYLSGTSGIATDTQYF. The CDR3 DNA sequence: TGCGCCAGCAGCTACCTATCCGGGACTAGCGGGATTGCGACAGATACGCAGTATTTT. The chain is built from TRBV5-1 and TRBJ2-3, with 13 positions matching TRBD2. The CDR3 spans 19 residues. Germline CDR1 reads SGHRS; CDR2 reads YFSETQ. The junction had 13 bases not matched to a gene; V was cut back by 3 bases and J by 3 bases. Full variable domain (outside the CDR3, taken from reference TRBV5-1 and TRBJ2-3): KAGVTQTPRYLIKTRGQQVTLSCSPISGHRSVSWYQQTPGQGLQFLFEYFSETQRNKGNFPGRFSGRQFSNSRSEMNVSTLELGDSALYLCASSYLSGTSGIATDTQYFGPGTRLTVL.

V usage is TRBV19 and J usage is TRBJ1-1; tentatively, D is TRBD1 (5 bases). There are 13 residues in the CDR3. Trimming left V 0 bases short and J 10 bases short, with 12 bases between. The germline CDR1 and CDR2 sequences are LNHDA and SQIVND (reference sequence). CDR3: CASSIDARGPAFF. CDR3 DNA: TGTGCCAGTAGTATAGATGCCCGGGGCCCAGCTTTCTTT.

As for this clonotype: Germline is not matched at one junction end, which may reflect a read error. The chain has TRBV10-3 and TRBJ2-7; 10 nucleotides agree with TRBD2. CDR1 is ENHRY, CDR2 SYGVKD, per germline. This CDR3 comprises 15 residues. CDR3 DNA: TGTGCCAGCAGTGGCACTAGCGGGGTATTCGACGAGCAGTACTTC. It encodes CASSGTSGVFDEQYF.

The rearrangement joins TRBV7-9 to TRBJ2-2; D not resolved. V was clipped by 5 bases and J by 0 bases, with 10 bases between them. Looked up from germline, CDR1 is SEHNR and CDR2 is FQNEAQ (reference sequence). This CDR3 spans 15 amino acids. In nucleotides, the CDR3 is TGTGCCAGCAGCCAAAGGACCGCGAACACCGGGGAGCTGTTTTTT. This gives the protein CASSQRTANTGELFF.

The chain links TRBV10-3 to TRBJ1-2; no clear D gene. The ends were cut back, 4 bases at V and 8 bases at J, with 14 bases in the middle. CDR1 is ENHRY, CDR2 SYGVKD, per germline. The CDR3 runs 13 residues. The CDR3 DNA is TGTGCCATCAGTGTTAAGGGAGACGGCGGCTACACCTTC. Protein: CAISVKGDGGYTF.

The chain is built from TRBV4-1 and TRBJ2-7; no clear D. The CDR3 is 12 amino acids. V was cut by 2 bases and J by 3 bases, with 5 bases left in between. Germline loops: CDR1 MGHRA, CDR2 YSYEKL. The CDR3 reads CASSQKYYEQYF. The CDR3 DNA reads TGCGCCAGCAGCCAAAAGTACTACGAGCAGTACTTC.

The chain is built from TRBV6-1 and TRBJ2-1; 16 positions agree with TRBD2. V trimming: 5 bases; J trimming: 0 bases; junction bases outside the gene matches: 7. Germline V lookup: CDR1 MNHNS, CDR2 SASEGT. The CDR3 consists of 19 residues. The CDR3 region has the DNA TGTGCCAGCAGTTCGGGACTAGCGGGAGGGCCAACCTCCTACAATGAGCAGTTCTTC. Its translation: CASSSGLAGGPTSYNEQFF.

Remarks on this clonotype: One junction end does not reproduce the germline sequence, and a read error may be involved. J is TRBJ2-5 and V is TRBV10-3, with a possible D match to TRBD1 (6 bases). Germline CDR1 ENHRY, CDR2 SYGVKD. CDR3 length equals 14 residues. CDR3 sequence: CASSLQGMGETQYF. CDR3 coding DNA: TGTGCCAGCAGTTTACAGGGTATGGGGGAGACCCAGTACTTC.